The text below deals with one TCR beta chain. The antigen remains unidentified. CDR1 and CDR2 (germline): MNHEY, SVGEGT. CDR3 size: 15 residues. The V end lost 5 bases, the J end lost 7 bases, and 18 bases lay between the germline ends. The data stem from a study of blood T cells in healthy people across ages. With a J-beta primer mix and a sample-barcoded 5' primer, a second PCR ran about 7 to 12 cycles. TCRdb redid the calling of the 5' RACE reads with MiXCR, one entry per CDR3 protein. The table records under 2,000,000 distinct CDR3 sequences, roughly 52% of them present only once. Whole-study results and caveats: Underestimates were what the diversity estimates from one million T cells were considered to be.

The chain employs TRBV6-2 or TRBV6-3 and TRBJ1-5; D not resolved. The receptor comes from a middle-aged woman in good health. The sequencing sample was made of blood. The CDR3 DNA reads TGTGCCAGCAGTCCCCCCCCAGCGGCTGGCCAGCCCCAGCATTTT. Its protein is CASSPPPAAGQPQHF.